Each of the 14 T cell receptor beta chains below was sequenced from the same sample in a study of ipilimumab plus nivolumab after autologous stem cell transplantation. Profiled with immunoSEQ multiplex PCR; TCRdb holds only in-frame clones, not every one. The sample includes more than 15,000 clones, approximately 79% of them seen just once. The sample was PBMCs, taken in a trial of ipilimumab plus nivolumab as post-transplant consolidation. All receptors come from a male donor with diffuse large B-cell lymphoma.

This clone is classed as large. V is TRBV6-1 and J is TRBJ2-1; possible D gene TRBD1, 6 bases. V was clipped by 4 bases and J by 2 bases, with 15 bases between them. There are 16 residues in the CDR3. Looked up from germline, CDR1 is MNHNS and CDR2 is SASEGT. CDR3 amino acids: CASSATTGSPYNEQFF. As DNA, the CDR3 is TGTGCCAGCAGTGCCACCACAGGGAGCCCCTACAATGAGCAGTTCTTC.

The chain links TRBV5-1 to TRBJ2-5, with 9 bases aligning to TRBD2. Germline V gives CDR1 SGHRS, CDR2 YFSETQ. This CDR3 region has 15 residues. The J segment lost 5 bases and the V segment lost 0 bases, leaving 5 bases of the junction unmatched. The CDR3 DNA is TGCGCCAGCAGCTTGGCCGGTAGCGGGAGTGAGACCCAGTACTTC. Protein product: CASSLAGSGSETQYF.

V usage is TRBV2 and J usage is TRBJ1-2; perhaps TRBD1 as D (5 bases). Trimming left V 6 bases short and J 0 bases short, with 8 bases between. Germline V gives CDR1 SNHLY, CDR2 FYNNEI. The CDR3 sequence is 13 residues long. DNA for the CDR3: TGTGCCAGCAGGGCGACAGCTAACTATGGCTACACCTTC. Translated: CASRATANYGYTF.

This rearrangement joins TRBV2 to TRBJ2-7; D gene ambiguous. The V end lost 7 bases, the J end lost 1 base, and 11 bases lay between the germline ends. In germline, CDR1 is SNHLY, CDR2 FYNNEI. The length of the CDR3 is 13 residues. This CDR3 is CASIRVQSYEQYF. The CDR3, as DNA: TGTGCCAGCATTCGCGTCCAATCCTACGAGCAGTACTTC.

The genes are TRBV30 and TRBJ2-7, with D possibly being TRBD1 (5 bases). The CDR3 spans 14 residues. Germline loops: CDR1 GTSNPN, CDR2 SVGIG (reference sequence). V was trimmed by 0 bases and J by 5 bases, leaving 14 bases between them. CDR3 in amino acids: CAWSVQQGVNEQYF. CDR3 bases: TGTGCCTGGAGTGTACAGCAGGGTGTGAACGAGCAGTACTTC.

The chain joins TRBV9 to TRBJ1-2; maybe TRBD1 (6 bases). From germline, CDR1 is SGDLS and CDR2 YYNGEE. This CDR3 is 14 amino acids long. The V gene lost 3 bases and the J gene lost 8 bases, with 17 bases spanning the gap. The CDR3 coding sequence is TGTGCCAGCAGCGCCGGACAGACTCTTATGGGCTACACCTTC. It encodes CASSAGQTLMGYTF.

The V call is TRBV6-1, the J call TRBJ1-6; perhaps TRBD1 as D (6 bases). This CDR3 is 15 amino acids long. CDR1 and CDR2 from the germline V gene are MNHNS and SASEGT. V was trimmed by 6 bases and J by 8 bases, leaving 17 bases between them. This chain's CDR3 is CASSPYRVEDSPLHF. DNA for the CDR3: TGTGCCAGCAGCCCGTACAGGGTGGAGGATTCACCCCTCCACTTT.

The chain is built from TRBV30 and TRBJ2-1; 14 nucleotides align to TRBD2. The CDR3 runs 16 residues. CDR1 is GTSNPN and CDR2 is SVGIG in the germline V gene (reference sequence). V trimming: 3 bases; J trimming: 8 bases; junction bases outside the gene matches: 9. CDR3 amino acids: CAWSARLAGGKDEQFF. CDR3 bases: TGTGCCTGGAGCGCCCGACTAGCGGGGGGGAAGGATGAGCAGTTCTTC. Filled out from reference TRBV30 and TRBJ2-1, the complete variable domain reads SQTIHQWPATLVQPVGSPLSLECTVEGTSNPNLYWYRQAAGRGLQLLFYSVGIGQISSEVPQNLSASRPQDRQFILSSKKLLLSDSGFYLCAWSARLAGGKDEQFFGPGTRLTVL.

The chain uses TRBV6-1 and TRBJ2-3; no clear D gene. The CDR3 length is 12 residues. The germline V gene encodes CDR1 MNHNS and CDR2 SASEGT. V was pared by 1 base and J by 8 bases, with 7 bases between. CDR3 sequence reads: CASSEDRSTQYF. CDR3 nucleotide sequence: TGTGCCAGCAGTGAAGACCGTAGTACGCAGTATTTT.

A few counts support this clone. The chain carries TRBV9 and TRBJ2-5; D not certain. Germline V gene lookup returns CDR1 SGDLS and CDR2 YYNGEE. The CDR3 extends over 12 amino acids. Trimming shortened V by 1 base and J by 7 bases, and 8 bases separated the two germline ends. The CDR3 bases are TGTGCCAGCAGCGTACCCCCCGGGACCCAGTACTTC. Its protein product is CASSVPPGTQYF. The entire variable domain, with the rest obtained from reference TRBV9 and TRBJ2-5, is as follows: DSGVTQTPKHLITATGQRVTLRCSPRSGDLSVYWYQQSLDQGLQFLIQYYNGEERAKGNILERFSAQQFPDLHSELNLSSLELGDSALYFCASSVPPGTQYFGPGTRLLVL.

The V gene is TRBV11-1, the J gene TRBJ2-7; TRBD2 aligns across 7 bases. The germline V gene encodes CDR1 SGHAT and CDR2 FQDESV (reference sequence). V was clipped by 5 bases and J by 7 bases; unmatched bases: 17. This CDR3 is 16 amino acids long. The CDR3 reads CASSPGPKTSRWEQYF. The CDR3 DNA reads as TGTGCCAGCAGCCCAGGCCCCAAGACTAGCCGGTGGGAGCAGTACTTC.

This sequence joins TRBV15 and TRBJ1-2; D ambiguous. The CDR3 covers 14 residues. Germline CDR1 and CDR2: LNHNV and YYDKDF (reference sequence). With 1 base removed from V and 10 bases from J, the gap between germline ends came to 16 bases. The CDR3 sequence is CATSRAFELETYTF. CDR3 coding DNA: TGTGCCACCAGCAGAGCTTTCGAGTTGGAGACCTACACCTTC.

The rearrangement joins TRBV7-9 to TRBJ1-1, with D maybe TRBD1 (5 bases). Trimming stripped 7 bases from V and 1 base from J, with 16 bases between. Looked up from germline, CDR1 is SEHNR and CDR2 is FQNEAQ (reference sequence). The CDR3 extends over 15 amino acids. In nucleotides, the CDR3 is TGTGCCAGCACCCCGCCTGGACACCGGAACACTGAAGCTTTCTTT. It is translated as CASTPPGHRNTEAFF.

The genes are TRBV20-1 and TRBJ1-1; D may be TRBD1 (5 bases). CDR1 is DFQATT, CDR2 SNEGSKA, per germline (reference sequence). Deletions cut 5 bases from V and 5 bases from J, with 9 bases between. The length of the CDR3 is 11 residues. In DNA, the CDR3 is TGCAGTGCTTTCGGGGGGACTGAAGCTTTCTTT. Amino acid sequence: CSAFGGTEAFF.